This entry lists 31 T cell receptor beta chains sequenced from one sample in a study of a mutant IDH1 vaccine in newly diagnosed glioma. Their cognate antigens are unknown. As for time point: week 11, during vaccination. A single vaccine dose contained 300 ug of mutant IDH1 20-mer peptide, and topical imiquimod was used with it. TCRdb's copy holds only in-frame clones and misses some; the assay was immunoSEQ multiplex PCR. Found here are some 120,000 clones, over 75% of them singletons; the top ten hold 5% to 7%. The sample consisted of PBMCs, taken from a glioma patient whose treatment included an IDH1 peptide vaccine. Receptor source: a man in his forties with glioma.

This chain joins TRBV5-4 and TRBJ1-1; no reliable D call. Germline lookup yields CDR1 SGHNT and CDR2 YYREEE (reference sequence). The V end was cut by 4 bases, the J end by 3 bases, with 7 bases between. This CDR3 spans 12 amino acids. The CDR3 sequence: CASSGRDTEAFF. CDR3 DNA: TGTGCCAGCAGCGGGAGGGACACTGAAGCTTTCTTT.

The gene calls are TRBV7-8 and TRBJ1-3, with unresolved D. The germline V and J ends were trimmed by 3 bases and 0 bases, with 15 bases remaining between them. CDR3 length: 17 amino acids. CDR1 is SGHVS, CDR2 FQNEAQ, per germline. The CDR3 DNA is TGTGCCAGCAGCTTCTATCCACGGATGAGCTCTGGAAACACCATATATTTT. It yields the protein CASSFYPRMSSGNTIYF. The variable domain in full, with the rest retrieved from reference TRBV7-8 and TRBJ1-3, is GAGVSQSPRYKVAKRGQDVALRCDPISGHVSLFWYQQALGQGPEFLTYFQNEAQLDKSGLPSDRFFAERPEGSVSTLKIQRTQQEDSAVYLCASSFYPRMSSGNTIYFGEGSWLTVV.

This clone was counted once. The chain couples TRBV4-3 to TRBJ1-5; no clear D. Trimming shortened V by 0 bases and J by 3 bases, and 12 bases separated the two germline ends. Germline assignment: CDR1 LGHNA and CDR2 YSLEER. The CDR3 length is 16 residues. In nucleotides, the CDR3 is TGCGCCAGCAGCCAAGAGCGTGGGCTTGCCAATCAGCCCCAGCATTTT. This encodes CASSQERGLANQPQHF.

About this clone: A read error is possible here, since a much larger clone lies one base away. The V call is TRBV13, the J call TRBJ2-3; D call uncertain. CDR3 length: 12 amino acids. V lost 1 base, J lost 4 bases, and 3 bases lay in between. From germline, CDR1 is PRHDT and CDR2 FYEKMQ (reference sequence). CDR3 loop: CASSLVPDTQYF. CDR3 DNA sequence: TGTGCCAGCAGCTTAGTTCCAGATACGCAGTATTTT.

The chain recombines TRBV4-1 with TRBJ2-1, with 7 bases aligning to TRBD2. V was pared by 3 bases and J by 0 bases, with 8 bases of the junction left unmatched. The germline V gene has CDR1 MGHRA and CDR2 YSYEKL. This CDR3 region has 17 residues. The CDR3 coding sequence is TGCGCCAGCAGCCATGGGAAGGGCGGGAGCTCCTACAATGAGCAGTTCTTC. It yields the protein CASSHGKGGSSYNEQFF.

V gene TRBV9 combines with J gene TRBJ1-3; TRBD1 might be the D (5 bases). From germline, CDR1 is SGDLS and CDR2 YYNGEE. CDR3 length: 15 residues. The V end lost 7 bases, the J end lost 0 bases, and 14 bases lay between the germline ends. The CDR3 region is CASALDTTSGNTIYF. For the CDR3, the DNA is TGTGCCAGCGCTCTGGACACCACCTCTGGAAACACCATATATTTT.

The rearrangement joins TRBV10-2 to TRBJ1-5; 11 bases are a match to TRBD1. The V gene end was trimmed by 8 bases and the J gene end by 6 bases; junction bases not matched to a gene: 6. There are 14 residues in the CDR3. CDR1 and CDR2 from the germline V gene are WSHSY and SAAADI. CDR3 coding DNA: TGCGCCAGCGGAGGACAGGGGGCGCCTCAGCCCCAGCATTTT. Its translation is CASGGQGAPQPQHF.

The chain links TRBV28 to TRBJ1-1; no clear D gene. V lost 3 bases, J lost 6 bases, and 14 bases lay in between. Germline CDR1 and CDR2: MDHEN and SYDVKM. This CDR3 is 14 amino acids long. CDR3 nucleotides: TGTGCCAGCAGTTTGGGCGGATTTAACGCTGAAGCTTTCTTT. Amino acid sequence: CASSLGGFNAEAFF.

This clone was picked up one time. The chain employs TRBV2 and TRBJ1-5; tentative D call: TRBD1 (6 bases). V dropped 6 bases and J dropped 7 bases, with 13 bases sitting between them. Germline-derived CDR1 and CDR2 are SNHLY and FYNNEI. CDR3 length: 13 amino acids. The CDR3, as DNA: TGTGCCAGCAGCTCCAGGGGCGGACAGCCCCAGCATTTT. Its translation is CASSSRGGQPQHF.

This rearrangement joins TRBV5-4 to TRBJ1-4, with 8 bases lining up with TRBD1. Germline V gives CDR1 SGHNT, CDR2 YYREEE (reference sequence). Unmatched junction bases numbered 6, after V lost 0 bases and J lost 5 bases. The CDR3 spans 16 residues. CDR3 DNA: TGTGCCAGCAGCTTGGGTGCTCGGACAGGGAATGAAAAACTGTTTTTT. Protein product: CASSLGARTGNEKLFF.

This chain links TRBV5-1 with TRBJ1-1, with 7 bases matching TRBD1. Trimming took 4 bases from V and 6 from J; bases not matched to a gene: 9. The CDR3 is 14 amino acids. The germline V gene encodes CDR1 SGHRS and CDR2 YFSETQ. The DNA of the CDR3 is TGCGCCAGCAGCCCGGGACAGTCAGGCGCTGAAGCTTTCTTT. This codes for CASSPGQSGAEAFF.

Written as DNA, the CDR3 is TGTGCCTGGAATAGGGGGCTGATGGATACGCAGTATTTT. Residues: CAWNRGLMDTQYF. V gene TRBV30 combines with J gene TRBJ2-3; 7 bases line up with TRBD1. V was clipped by 4 bases and J by 6 bases; unmatched bases: 7. CDR3 size: 13 residues. Germline assignment: CDR1 GTSNPN and CDR2 SVGIG (reference sequence).

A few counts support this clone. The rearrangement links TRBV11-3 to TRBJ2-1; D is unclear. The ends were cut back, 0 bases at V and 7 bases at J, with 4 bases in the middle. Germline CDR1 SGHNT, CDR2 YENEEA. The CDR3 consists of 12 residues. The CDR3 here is CASSLDLNEQFF. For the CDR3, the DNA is TGTGCCAGCAGCTTAGATCTGAATGAGCAGTTCTTC.

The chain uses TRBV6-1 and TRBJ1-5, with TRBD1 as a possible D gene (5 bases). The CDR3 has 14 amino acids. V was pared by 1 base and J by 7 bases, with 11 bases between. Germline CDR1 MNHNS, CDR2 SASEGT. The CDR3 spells CASSEGGEYQPQHF. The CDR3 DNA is TGTGCCAGCAGTGAAGGAGGGGAGTACCAGCCCCAGCATTTT.

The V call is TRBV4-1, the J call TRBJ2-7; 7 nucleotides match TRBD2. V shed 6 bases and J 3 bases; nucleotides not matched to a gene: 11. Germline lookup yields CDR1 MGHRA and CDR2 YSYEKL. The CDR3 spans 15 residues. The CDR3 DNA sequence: TGCGCCAGCAGAAAGCGGGGCGGTACCGTCTACGAGCAGTACTTC. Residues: CASRKRGGTVYEQYF.

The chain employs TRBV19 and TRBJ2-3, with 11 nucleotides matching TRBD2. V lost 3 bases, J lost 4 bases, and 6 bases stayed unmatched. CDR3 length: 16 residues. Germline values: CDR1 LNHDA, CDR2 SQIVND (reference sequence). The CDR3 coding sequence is TGTGCCAGTAGTATTTTAGCGGGGGGGCTATCAGATACGCAGTATTTT. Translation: CASSILAGGLSDTQYF.

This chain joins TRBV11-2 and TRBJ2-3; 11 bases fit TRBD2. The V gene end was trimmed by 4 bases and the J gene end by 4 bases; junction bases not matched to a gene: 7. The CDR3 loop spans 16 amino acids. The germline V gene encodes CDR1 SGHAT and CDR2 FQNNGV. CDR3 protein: CASSSFLAGGPDTQYF. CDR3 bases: TGTGCCAGCAGCTCCTTCCTAGCGGGGGGCCCAGATACGCAGTATTTT.

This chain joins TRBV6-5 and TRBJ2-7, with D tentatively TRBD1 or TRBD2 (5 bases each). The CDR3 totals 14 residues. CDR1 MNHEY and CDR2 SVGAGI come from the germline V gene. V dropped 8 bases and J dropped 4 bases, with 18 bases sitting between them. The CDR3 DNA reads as TGTGCCAGCGCCACCGGCCCCGGGACGTACGAGCAGTACTTC. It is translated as CASATGPGTYEQYF.

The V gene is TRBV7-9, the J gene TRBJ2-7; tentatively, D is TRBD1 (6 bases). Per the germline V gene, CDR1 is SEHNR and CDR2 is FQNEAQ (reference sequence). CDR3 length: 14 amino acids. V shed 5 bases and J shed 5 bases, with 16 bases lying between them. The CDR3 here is CASSQGGLPNEQYF. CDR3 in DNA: TGTGCCAGCAGCCAAGGGGGTCTCCCTAACGAGCAGTACTTC. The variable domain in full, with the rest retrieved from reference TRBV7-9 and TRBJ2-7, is DTGVSQNPRHKITKRGQNVTFRCDPISEHNRLYWYRQTLGQGPEFLTYFQNEAQLEKSRLLSDRFSAERPKGSFSTLEIQRTEQGDSAMYLCASSQGGLPNEQYFGPGTRLTVT.

CDR3 sequence reads: CASSYSNSADTQYF. Written as DNA, the CDR3 is TGTGCCAGCAGTTACTCGAATTCCGCAGATACGCAGTATTTT. The rearrangement joins TRBV6-5 to TRBJ2-3, with D uncertain. With 0 bases removed from V and 4 bases from J, the gap between germline ends came to 8 bases. Germline-derived CDR1 and CDR2 are MNHEY and SVGAGI. CDR3 length: 14 residues.

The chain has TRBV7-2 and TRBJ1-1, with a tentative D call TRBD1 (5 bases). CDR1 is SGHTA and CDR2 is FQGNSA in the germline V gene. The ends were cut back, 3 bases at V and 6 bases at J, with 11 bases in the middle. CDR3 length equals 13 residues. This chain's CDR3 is CASSFYGTAEAFF. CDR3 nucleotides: TGTGCCAGCAGCTTCTATGGGACGGCTGAAGCTTTCTTT.

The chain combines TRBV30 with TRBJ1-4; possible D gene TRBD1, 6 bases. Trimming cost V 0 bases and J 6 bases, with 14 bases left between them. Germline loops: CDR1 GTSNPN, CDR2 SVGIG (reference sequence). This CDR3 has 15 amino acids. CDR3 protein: CAWSVSPGADEKLFF. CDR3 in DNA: TGTGCCTGGAGTGTATCCCCGGGGGCCGATGAAAAACTGTTTTTT.

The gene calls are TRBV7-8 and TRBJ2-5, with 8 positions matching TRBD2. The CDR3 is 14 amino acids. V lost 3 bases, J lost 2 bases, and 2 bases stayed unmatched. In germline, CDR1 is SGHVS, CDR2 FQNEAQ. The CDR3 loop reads CASSFSGGQETQYF. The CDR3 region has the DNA TGTGCCAGCAGCTTTTCGGGGGGGCAAGAGACCCAGTACTTC.

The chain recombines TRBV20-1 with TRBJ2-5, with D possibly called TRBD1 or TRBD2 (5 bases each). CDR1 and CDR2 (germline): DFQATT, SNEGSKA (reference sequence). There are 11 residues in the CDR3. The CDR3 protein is CSVRGGETQYF. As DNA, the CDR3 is TGCAGCGTAAGGGGCGGGGAGACCCAGTACTTC.

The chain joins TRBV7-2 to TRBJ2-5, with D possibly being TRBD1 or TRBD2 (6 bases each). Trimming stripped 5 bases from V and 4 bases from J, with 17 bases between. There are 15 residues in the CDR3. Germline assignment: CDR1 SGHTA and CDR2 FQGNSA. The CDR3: CASSRPGAPGETQYF. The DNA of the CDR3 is TGTGCCAGCAGCCGGCCGGGGGCCCCGGGAGAGACCCAGTACTTC. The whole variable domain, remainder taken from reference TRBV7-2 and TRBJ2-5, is GAGVSQSPSNKVTEKGKDVELRCDPISGHTALYWYRQSLGQGLEFLIYFQGNSAPDKSGLPSDRFSAERTGGSVSTLTIQRTQQEDSAVYLCASSRPGAPGETQYFGPGTRLLVL.

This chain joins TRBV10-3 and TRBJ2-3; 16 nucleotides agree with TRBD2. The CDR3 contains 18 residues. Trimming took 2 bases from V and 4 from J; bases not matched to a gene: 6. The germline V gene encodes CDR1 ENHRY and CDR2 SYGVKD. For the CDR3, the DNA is TGTGCCATCAGTGAGCGGGGACTAGCGGGGGGGCTCCCAGATACGCAGTATTTT. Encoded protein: CAISERGLAGGLPDTQYF.

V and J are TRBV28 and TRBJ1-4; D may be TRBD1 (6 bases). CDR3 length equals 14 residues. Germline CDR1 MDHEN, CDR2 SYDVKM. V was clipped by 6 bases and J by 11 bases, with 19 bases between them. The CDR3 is CASSLRGLSGKLFF. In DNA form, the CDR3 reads TGTGCCAGCAGCCTCAGGGGACTTTCAGGGAAACTGTTTTTT.

In nucleotides, the CDR3 is TGTGCCTGGAGTGTCTCAGAACGAGCTGAAGCTTTCTTT. This gives the protein CAWSVSERAEAFF. The chain carries TRBV30 and TRBJ1-1; D not certain. This CDR3 is built from 13 residues. V lost 0 bases and J 6 bases, leaving 11 bases between the germline ends. Germline CDR1 is GTSNPN and CDR2 is SVGIG (reference sequence).

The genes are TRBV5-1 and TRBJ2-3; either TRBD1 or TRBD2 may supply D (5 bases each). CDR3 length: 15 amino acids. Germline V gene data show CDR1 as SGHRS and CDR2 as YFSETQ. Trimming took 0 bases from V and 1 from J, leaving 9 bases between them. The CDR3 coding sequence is TGCGCCAGCAGCTTGGGGGGGATCCGCACAGATACGCAGTATTTT. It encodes CASSLGGIRTDTQYF.

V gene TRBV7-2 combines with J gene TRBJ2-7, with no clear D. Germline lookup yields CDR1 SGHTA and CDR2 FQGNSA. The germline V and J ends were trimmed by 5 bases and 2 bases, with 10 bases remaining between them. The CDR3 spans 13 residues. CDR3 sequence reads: CASSASLPYEQYF. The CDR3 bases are TGTGCCAGCAGCGCTTCTCTCCCCTACGAGCAGTACTTC.

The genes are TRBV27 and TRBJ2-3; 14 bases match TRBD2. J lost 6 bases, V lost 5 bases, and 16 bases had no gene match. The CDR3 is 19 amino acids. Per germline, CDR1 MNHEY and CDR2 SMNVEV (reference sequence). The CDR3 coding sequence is TGTGCCAGCAGTCCGAGACTAGCGGGAGGGACAAGGCCACACGATACGCAGTATTTT. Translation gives CASSPRLAGGTRPHDTQYF.